The rows below give T cell receptor beta chains drawn from one sample of a study of post-analysis software for immune sequencing data. From the PCR reads, TCRdb called clonotypes with MiXCR, one entry per CDR3 protein. The sample yields hundreds of thousands of distinct CDR3 sequences, roughly three fifths seen once. Sequenced material: blood. These receptors all stem from a girl aged 2 to 10 with multiple sclerosis. The CDR3 runs from the conserved cysteine through the conserved F or W. D genes are given only for firm matches. Part of the rows lack a size; the others show once, few, many or a class for expanded clones.

clone_size d_call j_call v_call cdr3_aa cdr3_nt
NA TRBD1 TRBJ2-1 TRBV5-1 CASSWTGTGTYNEQFF TGCGCCAGCAGCTGGACCGGGACAGGGACCTACAATGAGCAGTTCTTC
NA NA TRBJ2-4 TRBV30 CAWRRRENIQYF TGTGCCTGGAGACGGAGAGAGAACATTCAGTACTTC
NA TRBD1 TRBJ2-1 TRBV2 CASRGTGSSYNEQFF TGTGCCAGCAGGGGGACAGGAAGTTCTTACAATGAGCAGTTCTTC
NA TRBD2 TRBJ2-7 TRBV29-1 CSVAGAGGPHEQYF TGCAGCGTTGCCGGAGCGGGAGGGCCCCACGAGCAGTACTTC
NA TRBD2 TRBJ2-3 TRBV27 CASSFYAGVDTQYF TGTGCCAGCAGTTTTTATGCGGGGGTCGATACGCAGTATTTT
few NA TRBJ1-5 TRBV20-1 CSARDSKVPYPPQHF TGCAGTGCTAGAGATTCGAAGGTACCCTATCCGCCCCAGCATTTT
NA NA TRBJ1-2 TRBV7-9 CASSPPGGNYGYTF TGTGCCAGCAGCCCCCCCGGGGGCAACTATGGCTACACCTTC
NA TRBD1 TRBJ2-1 TRBV10-3 CAISESGQGAYEQFF TGTGCCATCAGTGAGTCGGGACAGGGGGCATATGAGCAGTTCTTC
once TRBD1 TRBJ1-1 TRBV2 CASSGDRFNTEAFF TGTGCCAGCAGTGGGGACAGATTTAACACTGAAGCTTTCTTT
NA TRBD1 TRBJ1-4 TRBV15 CATSSGQGDEKLFF TGTGCCACCAGCAGCGGACAGGGGGATGAAAAACTGTTTTTT
NA NA TRBJ1-1 TRBV12-3/TRBV12-4 CASTPDRRSTEAFF TGTGCCAGCACCCCCGACAGGCGGAGCACTGAAGCTTTCTTT
NA NA TRBJ2-1 TRBV20-1 CSAREPWGYNEQFF TGCAGTGCTAGAGAGCCGTGGGGTTACAATGAGCAGTTCTTC
NA TRBD1 TRBJ2-7 TRBV3-1 CASSRGQGPYNEQYF TGTGCCAGCAGCCGGGGACAGGGACCCTACAATGAGCAGTACTTC
few TRBD1 TRBJ2-7 TRBV28 CASSAYRTGRNSYEQYF TGTGCCAGCAGTGCCTACCGGACAGGGCGGAACTCCTACGAGCAGTACTTC
NA NA TRBJ2-7 TRBV15 CATSTGFTSYEQYF TGTGCCACCAGTACCGGGTTCACCTCCTACGAGCAGTACTTC
NA NA TRBJ1-1 TRBV5-1 CASSLVAGNRTEAFF TGCGCCAGCAGCTTGGTTGCAGGGAACAGGACTGAAGCTTTCTTT
few NA TRBJ2-1 TRBV4-2 CASSQALAYNEQFF TGTGCCAGCAGCCAAGCACTAGCCTACAATGAGCAGTTCTTC
NA NA TRBJ1-6 TRBV20-1 CSELEGHLGSPLHF TGCAGTGAGTTGGAAGGCCACCTCGGTTCACCCCTCCACTTT
NA TRBD2 TRBJ2-5 TRBV7-6 CASSPNYPSGRIVGETQYF TGTGCCAGCAGCCCCAACTACCCTAGCGGGAGGATCGTGGGAGAGACCCAGTACTTC
NA TRBD2 TRBJ2-7 TRBV3-1 CASSQGGGGTSGSYEQYF TGTGCCAGCAGCCAAGGTGGAGGTGGAACTAGCGGGAGTTACGAGCAGTACTTC
NA TRBD2 TRBJ2-3 TRBV29-1 CSVEFSGRETDTQYF TGCAGCGTTGAATTTAGCGGGAGAGAAACAGATACGCAGTATTTT
NA TRBD2 TRBJ2-5 TRBV6-2/TRBV6-3 CASTSGGRQETQYF TGTGCCAGTACTAGCGGGGGCCGCCAAGAGACCCAGTACTTC
NA TRBD2 TRBJ2-3 TRBV5-1 CASSWRTSGRSDTQYF TGCGCCAGCAGCTGGCGGACTAGCGGGAGGTCAGATACGCAGTATTTT
NA NA TRBJ2-3 TRBV5-1 CASSFYPDTQYF TGCGCCAGCAGCTTCTACCCAGATACGCAGTATTTT
NA NA TRBJ2-7 TRBV6-5 CASSRRLVGEQYF TGTGCCAGCAGTCGTCGACTAGTAGGGGAGCAGTACTTC
NA TRBD1 TRBJ2-7 TRBV20-1 CSARRDRGYEQYF TGCAGTGCTAGGCGGGACAGGGGCTACGAGCAGTACTTC
few NA TRBJ2-5 TRBV9 CASSVAAGMEETQYF TGTGCCAGCAGCGTAGCGGCAGGCATGGAAGAGACCCAGTACTTC
once NA TRBJ2-3 TRBV7-2 CASSPGHLVIGTQYF TGTGCCAGCAGCCCGGGACACCTGGTAATTGGTACGCAGTATTTT
NA TRBD1 TRBJ1-2 TRBV6-2/TRBV6-3 CASRSTGNYGYTF TGTGCCAGCAGGTCGACAGGGAACTATGGCTACACCTTC